The rows below give T cell receptor beta chains drawn from one sample of a study of T cells after yellow fever vaccination. TCRdb processed the 5' RACE reads anew with MiXCR; each CDR3 protein has one entry. The data show 500,000 to 650,000 distinct CDR3 sequences, roughly a sixth seen once. Sequencing was performed on PBMCs, taken roughly 5 days after the first yellow fever vaccination. Every receptor here comes from a man younger than 35 who received the YFV17D yellow fever vaccine. The conserved cysteine and the conserved F or W are not part of the CDR3 here. The order of the fields is V gene, clone size, CDR3 protein. The size entry is marked missing in some rows and otherwise reads once, few, many or a size class.

TRBV7-2 once ASSLDRVDTQY
TRBV7-2 . ASSWDRGGGQPQH
TRBV12-3/TRBV12-4 few ASRAANMKQY
TRBV7-2 . ASSPRSGAYEQY
TRBV20-1 few SAKRDTGELF
TRBV5-1 few ASSRGGIGANVLT
TRBV5-1 . ASSFMGQGIEDEQF
TRBV20-1 few SARSDRIGPSGGPWEQF
TRBV5-1 . ASTEPRGTGGSTEAF
TRBV5-6 . ASSFSLWPGYT
TRBV4-1 . ASSTRLAGGRETQY
TRBV15 few ATSWGGRQGYGYT
TRBV7-2 . ASSLQGGKDEKLF
TRBV6-2/TRBV6-3 . ASSFGQGSDQPQH
TRBV5-1 many ASSLSGDSGGANYGYT
TRBV6-6 many ASSSQGRETQY
TRBV6-1 . ASTQGGKNEQF
TRBV5-1 . ASSLRGGDETQY
TRBV6-1 . ASSLTPGNNSPLH
TRBV5-1 . ASSLGVGADQETQY
TRBV14 few ASDLRGRRHYSGSPLH
TRBV5-1 few ASSPGADGSYT
TRBV11-2 . ASSPVRRGSESLDTQY
TRBV6-2/TRBV6-3 few ASSYSGTGDTEAF
TRBV6-1 few ASSRGTGTGTYNEQF
TRBV28 . ASNLPRRGVTDTQY
TRBV6-5 . ASSYSGSGQGANEQF
TRBV9 few ASSAAGLWETQY
TRBV7-2 . ASSPRGVANADTQY